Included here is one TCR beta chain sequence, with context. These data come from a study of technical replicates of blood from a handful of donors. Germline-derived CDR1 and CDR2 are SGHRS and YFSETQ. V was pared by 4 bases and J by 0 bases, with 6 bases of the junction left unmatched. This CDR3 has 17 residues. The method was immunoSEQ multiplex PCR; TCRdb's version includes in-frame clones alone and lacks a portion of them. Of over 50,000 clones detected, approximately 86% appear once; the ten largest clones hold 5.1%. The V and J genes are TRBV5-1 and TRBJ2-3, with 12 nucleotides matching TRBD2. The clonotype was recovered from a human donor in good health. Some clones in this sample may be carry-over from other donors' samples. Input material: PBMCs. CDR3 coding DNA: TGCGCCAGCAGCCCAGGACTAGCGGGGACGAGCACAGATACGCAGTATTTT. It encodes CASSPGLAGTSTDTQYF.